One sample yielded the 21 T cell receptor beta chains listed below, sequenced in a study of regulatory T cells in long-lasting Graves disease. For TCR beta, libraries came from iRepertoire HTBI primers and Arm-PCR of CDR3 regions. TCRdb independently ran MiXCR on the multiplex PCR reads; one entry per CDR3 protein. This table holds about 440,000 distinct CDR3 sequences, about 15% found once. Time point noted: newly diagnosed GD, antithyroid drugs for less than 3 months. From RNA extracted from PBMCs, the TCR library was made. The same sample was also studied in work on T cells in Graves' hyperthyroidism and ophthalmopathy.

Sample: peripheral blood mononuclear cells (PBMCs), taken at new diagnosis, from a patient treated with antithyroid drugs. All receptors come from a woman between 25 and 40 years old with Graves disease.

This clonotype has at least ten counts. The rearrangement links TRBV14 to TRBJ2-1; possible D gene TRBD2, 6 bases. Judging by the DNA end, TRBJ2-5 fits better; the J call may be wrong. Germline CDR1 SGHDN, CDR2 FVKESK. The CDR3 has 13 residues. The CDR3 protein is CASSRGNIETQYF. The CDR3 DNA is TGTGCCAGCAGCCGCGGGAATATAGAGACCCAGTACTTC.

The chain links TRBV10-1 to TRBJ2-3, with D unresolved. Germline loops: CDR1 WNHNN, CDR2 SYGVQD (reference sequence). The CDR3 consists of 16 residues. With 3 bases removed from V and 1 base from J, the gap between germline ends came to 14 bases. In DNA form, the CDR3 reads TGCGCCAGCAGTGATATGGTAGGGTCCGGCACAGATACGCAGTATTTT. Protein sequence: CASSDMVGSGTDTQYF.

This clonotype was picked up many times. CDR3 in DNA: TGTGCCAGCAGCGTAACTAGCGGAAGCTCCTACAATGAGCAGTTCTTC. Amino acid sequence: CASSVTSGSSYNEQFF. V is TRBV11-2 and J is TRBJ2-1; the match to TRBD2 covers 8 bases. Germline loops: CDR1 SGHAT, CDR2 FQNNGV. CDR3 length: 16 amino acids. With V trimmed by 5 bases and J by 0 bases, 6 bases remained unmatched. Using reference TRBV11-2 and TRBJ2-1 for the parts outside the CDR3, the full variable domain is EAGVAQSPRYKIIEKRQSVAFWCNPISGHATLYWYQQILGQGPKLLIQFQNNGVVDDSQLPKDRFSAERLKGVDSTLKIQPAKLEDSAVYLCASSVTSGSSYNEQFFGPGTRLTVL.

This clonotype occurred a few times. The CDR3 region is CATRLAGGRDEQFF. The CDR3 region has the DNA TGTGCCACCAGATTAGCGGGAGGGAGGGATGAGCAGTTCTTC. This chain connects TRBV15 to TRBJ2-1; 11 nucleotides agree with TRBD2. The CDR3 is 14 amino acids. The germline V gene encodes CDR1 LNHNV and CDR2 YYDKDF (reference sequence). V gave up 6 bases and J gave up 8 bases; unmatched junction bases: 6.

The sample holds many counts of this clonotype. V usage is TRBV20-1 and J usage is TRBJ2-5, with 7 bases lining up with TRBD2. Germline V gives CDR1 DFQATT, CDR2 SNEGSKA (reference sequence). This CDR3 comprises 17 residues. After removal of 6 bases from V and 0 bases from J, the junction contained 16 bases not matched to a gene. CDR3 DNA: TGCAGTGCGCTAGGGACCCATGGCGGGGGTGACCAAGAGACCCAGTACTTC. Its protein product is CSALGTHGGGDQETQYF.

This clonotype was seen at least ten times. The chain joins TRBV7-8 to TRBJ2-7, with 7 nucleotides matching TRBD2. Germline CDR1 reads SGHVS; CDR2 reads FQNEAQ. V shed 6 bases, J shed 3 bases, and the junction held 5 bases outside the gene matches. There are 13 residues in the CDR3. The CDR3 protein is CASRGGYDYEQYF. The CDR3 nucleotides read TGTGCCAGCAGGGGGGGGTACGACTACGAGCAGTACTTC. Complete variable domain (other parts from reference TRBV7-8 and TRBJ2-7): GAGVSQSPRYKVAKRGQDVALRCDPISGHVSLFWYQQALGQGPEFLTYFQNEAQLDKSGLPSDRFFAERPEGSVSTLKIQRTQQEDSAVYLCASRGGYDYEQYFGPGTRLTVT.

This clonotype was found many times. The CDR3 DNA is TGTGCCTGGAGTGTCGCAGGGGACTATGGCTACACCTTC. Translating gives CAWSVAGDYGYTF. This sequence joins TRBV30 and TRBJ1-2; D may be TRBD1 (6 bases). CDR1 is GTSNPN, CDR2 SVGIG, per germline (reference sequence). The CDR3 extends over 13 amino acids. V dropped 0 bases and J dropped 3 bases, with 8 bases sitting between them.

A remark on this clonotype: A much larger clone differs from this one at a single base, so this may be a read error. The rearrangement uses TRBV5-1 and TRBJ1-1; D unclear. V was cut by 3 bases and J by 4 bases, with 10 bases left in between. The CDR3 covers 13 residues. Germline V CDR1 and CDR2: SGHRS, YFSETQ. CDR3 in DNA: TGCGCCAGCAGCTCCCAGCCGAGCACTGAAGCTTTCTTT. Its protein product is CASSSQPSTEAFF.

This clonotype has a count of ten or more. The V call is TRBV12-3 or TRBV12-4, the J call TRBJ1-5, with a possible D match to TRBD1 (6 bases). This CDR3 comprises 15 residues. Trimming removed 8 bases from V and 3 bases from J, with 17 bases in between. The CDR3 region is CASHETGGANQPQHF. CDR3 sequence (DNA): TGTGCCAGCCACGAGACAGGAGGGGCCAATCAGCCCCAGCATTTT.

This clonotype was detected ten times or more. CDR3 sequence (DNA): TGTGCCAGCAGGAGACTAGCGGGAGGGCACGACACCGGGGAGCTGTTTTTT. Translated, it gives CASRRLAGGHDTGELFF. The chain joins TRBV28 to TRBJ2-2; 14 bases match TRBD2. The CDR3 has 17 residues. CDR1 is MDHEN and CDR2 is SYDVKM in the germline V gene. Trimming at V came to 6 bases and at J to 3 bases, leaving 6 bases not matched to a gene.

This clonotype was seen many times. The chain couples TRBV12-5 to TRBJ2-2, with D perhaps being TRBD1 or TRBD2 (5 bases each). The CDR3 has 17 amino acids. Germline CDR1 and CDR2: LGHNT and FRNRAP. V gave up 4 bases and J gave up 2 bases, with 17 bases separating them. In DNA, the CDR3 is TGTGCTAGTGGTTCCCTCCCGGGACCTCAAAACACCGGGGAGCTGTTTTTT. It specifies CASGSLPGPQNTGELFF.

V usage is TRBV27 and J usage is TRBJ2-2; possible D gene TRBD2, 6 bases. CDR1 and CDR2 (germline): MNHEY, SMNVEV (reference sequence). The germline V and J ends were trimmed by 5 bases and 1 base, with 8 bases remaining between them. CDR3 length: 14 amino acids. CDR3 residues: CASSRGWNTGELFF. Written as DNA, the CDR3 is TGTGCCAGCAGTCGGGGGTGGAACACCGGGGAGCTGTTTTTT.

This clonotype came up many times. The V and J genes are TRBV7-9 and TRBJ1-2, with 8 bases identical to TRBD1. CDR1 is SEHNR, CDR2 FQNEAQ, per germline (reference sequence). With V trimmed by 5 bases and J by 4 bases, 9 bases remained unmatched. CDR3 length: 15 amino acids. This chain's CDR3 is CASSTDRGQFYGYTF. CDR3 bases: TGTGCCAGCAGCACAGACAGGGGACAATTCTATGGCTACACCTTC.

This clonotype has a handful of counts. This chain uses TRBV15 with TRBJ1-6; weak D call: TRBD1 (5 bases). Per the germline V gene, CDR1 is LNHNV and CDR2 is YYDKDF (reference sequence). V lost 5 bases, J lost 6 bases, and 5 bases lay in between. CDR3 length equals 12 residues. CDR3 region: CATSGTNSPLHF. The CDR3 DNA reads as TGTGCCACCAGCGGGACTAATTCACCCCTCCACTTT.

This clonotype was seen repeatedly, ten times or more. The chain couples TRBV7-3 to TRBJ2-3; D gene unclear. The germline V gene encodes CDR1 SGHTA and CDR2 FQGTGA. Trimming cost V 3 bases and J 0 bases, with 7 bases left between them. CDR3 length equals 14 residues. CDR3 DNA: TGTGCCAGCAGCTTCGACGGGAGCACAGATACGCAGTATTTT. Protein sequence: CASSFDGSTDTQYF.

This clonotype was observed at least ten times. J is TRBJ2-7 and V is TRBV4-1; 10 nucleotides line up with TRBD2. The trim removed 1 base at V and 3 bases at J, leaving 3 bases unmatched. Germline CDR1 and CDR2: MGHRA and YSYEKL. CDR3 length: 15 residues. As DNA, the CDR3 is TGCGCCAGCAGCCAAGGCACTAGCGGGAACTACGAGCAGTACTTC. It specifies CASSQGTSGNYEQYF.

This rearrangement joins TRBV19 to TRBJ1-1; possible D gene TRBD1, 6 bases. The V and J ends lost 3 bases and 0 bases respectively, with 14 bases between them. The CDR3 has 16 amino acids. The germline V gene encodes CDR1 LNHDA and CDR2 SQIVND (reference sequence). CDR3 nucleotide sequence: TGTGCCAGTAGTATTCGGGCGGGGGCCGTGAACACTGAAGCTTTCTTT. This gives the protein CASSIRAGAVNTEAFF.

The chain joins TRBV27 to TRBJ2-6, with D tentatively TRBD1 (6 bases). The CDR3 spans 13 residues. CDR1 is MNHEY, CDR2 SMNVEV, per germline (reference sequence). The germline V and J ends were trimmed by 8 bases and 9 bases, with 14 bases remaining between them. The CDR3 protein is CASGYQGFNVLTF. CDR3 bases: TGTGCCAGCGGATACCAGGGGTTCAACGTCCTGACTTTC.

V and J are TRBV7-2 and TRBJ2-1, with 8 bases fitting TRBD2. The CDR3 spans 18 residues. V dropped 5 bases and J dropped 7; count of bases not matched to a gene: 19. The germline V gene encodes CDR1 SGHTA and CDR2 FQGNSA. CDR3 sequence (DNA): TGTGCCAGCAGCCCCTCGCCTAACGGGAGGGCCTTGGATAATGAGCAGTTCTTC. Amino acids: CASSPSPNGRALDNEQFF.

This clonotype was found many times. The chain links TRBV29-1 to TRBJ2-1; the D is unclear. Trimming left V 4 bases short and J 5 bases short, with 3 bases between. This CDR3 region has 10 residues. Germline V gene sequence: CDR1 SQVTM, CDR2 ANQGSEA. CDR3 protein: CSVGDNEQFF. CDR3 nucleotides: TGCAGCGTTGGGGACAATGAGCAGTTCTTC.

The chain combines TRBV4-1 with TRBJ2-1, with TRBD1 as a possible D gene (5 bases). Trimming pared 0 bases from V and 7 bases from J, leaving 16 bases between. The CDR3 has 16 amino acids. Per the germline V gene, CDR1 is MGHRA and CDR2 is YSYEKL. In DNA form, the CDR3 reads TGCGCCAGCAGCCAAGATTTCAGACAGAGCCATAATGAGCAGTTCTTC. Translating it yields CASSQDFRQSHNEQFF.